Listed below are T cell receptor beta chains from one sample, sequenced in a study of Ad26.COV2.S vaccination and SARS-CoV-2 variants. Clones were read by immunoSEQ multiplex PCR, and TCRdb kept only the in-frame ones, dropping some. Of approximately 280,000 clones in the sample, around 87% are singletons; the top ten hold roughly 3.5%. Sequenced here: peripheral blood, sampled in a trial of Ad26.COV2.S vaccine versus placebo. These TCRs come from a person between 18 and 59 years old who received the Ad26.COV2.S COVID-19 vaccine or a placebo. CDR3s leave out the opening cysteine and the closing phenylalanine or tryptophan.

v_call: TRBV5-4
j_call: TRBJ2-3
cdr3_aa: ASSSFFTGADTQY

v_call: TRBV5-8
j_call: TRBJ1-2
cdr3_aa: ASSWGGGYGYT

v_call: TRBV6-5
j_call: TRBJ2-7
cdr3_aa: ASSYDSASGYEQY

v_call: TRBV7-2
j_call: TRBJ2-5
cdr3_aa: ASSLIGGASQY

v_call: TRBV10-3
j_call: TRBJ2-3
cdr3_aa: AINPGQGGADTQY

v_call: TRBV9
j_call: TRBJ1-2
cdr3_aa: ASSVDRGGGYT

v_call: TRBV28
j_call: TRBJ2-7
cdr3_aa: ASSLPQGPPGRQY

v_call: TRBV12-3/TRBV12-4
j_call: TRBJ1-1
cdr3_aa: ASSPGLNTEAF

v_call: TRBV7-9
j_call: TRBJ1-1
cdr3_aa: ASSYRDRNTEAF

v_call: TRBV7-2
j_call: TRBJ2-7
cdr3_aa: ASSFWGDSYEQY

v_call: TRBV3-1/TRBV3-2
j_call: TRBJ2-1
cdr3_aa: ASSGSGSFYNEQF

v_call: TRBV9
j_call: TRBJ2-3
cdr3_aa: ASSVATRLAGSTDTQY

v_call: TRBV12-3/TRBV12-4
j_call: TRBJ2-7
cdr3_aa: ASGPDRRYEQY

v_call: TRBV9
j_call: TRBJ2-2
cdr3_aa: ASSVGVTANTGELF

v_call: TRBV19
j_call: TRBJ1-1
cdr3_aa: ASSIPRQGRGDAF

v_call: TRBV30
j_call: TRBJ2-3
cdr3_aa: AWSDLLDTQY

v_call: TRBV29-1
j_call: TRBJ2-7
cdr3_aa: SVLGTGPLYEQY

v_call: TRBV2
j_call: TRBJ2-7
cdr3_aa: ASSAPTSAYSYEQY

v_call: TRBV27
j_call: TRBJ2-4
cdr3_aa: ASSTGTGSTNWAKNIQY

v_call: TRBV7-2
j_call: TRBJ2-7
cdr3_aa: ASSSGGVYEQY

v_call: TRBV19
j_call: TRBJ1-4
cdr3_aa: ASSNGERTNEKLF

v_call: TRBV6-6
j_call: TRBJ1-5
cdr3_aa: ASSYYDQPQH

v_call: TRBV20-1
j_call: TRBJ1-3
cdr3_aa: SASGVGNTIY

v_call: TRBV11-2
j_call: TRBJ1-1
cdr3_aa: ASSFGSWNTEAF

v_call: TRBV27
j_call: TRBJ1-2
cdr3_aa: ASGTGGPNGYT

v_call: TRBV3-1/TRBV3-2
j_call: TRBJ2-5
cdr3_aa: ASRRGLQETQY

v_call: TRBV2
j_call: TRBJ2-5
cdr3_aa: ASSENTQQETQY

v_call: TRBV30
j_call: TRBJ1-4
cdr3_aa: AWSNGGQEEKLF

v_call: TRBV3-1/TRBV3-2
j_call: TRBJ1-6
cdr3_aa: ASSQDGFSSPLH

v_call: TRBV30
j_call: TRBJ2-5
cdr3_aa: AWSVLGAGIGETQY

v_call: TRBV27
j_call: TRBJ2-3
cdr3_aa: ASSVTSGRADTQY

v_call: TRBV15
j_call: TRBJ2-5
cdr3_aa: ATSRVLGETQY

v_call: TRBV28
j_call: TRBJ1-2
cdr3_aa: ASRSGTDYGYT